This TCR beta chain was sequenced during a study of CD8+ T cells in alopecia areata. Overall study: Those treated were given oral tofacitinib at 5 to 10 mg twice daily.

RNA extraction was followed by reverse transcription into cDNA, which acted as the sequencing template. Method: immunoSEQ multiplex PCR; TCRdb's copy keeps in-frame clones and lacks some. The profile shows about 200,000 clones, over 45% of them singletons. Described treatment: oral pan-JAK inhibitor, 5-10 mg twice daily. The study, taken as a whole, reports: Clonality exceeded that of normal scalp in lesional scalp, most notably in alopecia totalis/universalis. Scalp clonality decreased significantly with tofacitinib, and so did expanded CD8+ clones among the top 100.

A remark on this clone: Its antigen remains unknown.

The sequences come from CD4+ T cells sorted from blood, collected at week 24, from a patient treated with tofacitinib. This clonotype was sampled from a human donor with alopecia areata.

For the CDR3, the DNA is TGTGCCAGCAGTCGCGAGATCGGGAACCAAGAGACCCAGTACTTC. Amino acids: CASSREIGNQETQYF. J is TRBJ2-5 and V is TRBV28; D possibly corresponds to TRBD2 (5 bases). CDR3 length: 15 residues. In germline, CDR1 is MDHEN, CDR2 SYDVKM. The V end lost 5 bases, the J end lost 0 bases, and 13 bases lay between the germline ends.